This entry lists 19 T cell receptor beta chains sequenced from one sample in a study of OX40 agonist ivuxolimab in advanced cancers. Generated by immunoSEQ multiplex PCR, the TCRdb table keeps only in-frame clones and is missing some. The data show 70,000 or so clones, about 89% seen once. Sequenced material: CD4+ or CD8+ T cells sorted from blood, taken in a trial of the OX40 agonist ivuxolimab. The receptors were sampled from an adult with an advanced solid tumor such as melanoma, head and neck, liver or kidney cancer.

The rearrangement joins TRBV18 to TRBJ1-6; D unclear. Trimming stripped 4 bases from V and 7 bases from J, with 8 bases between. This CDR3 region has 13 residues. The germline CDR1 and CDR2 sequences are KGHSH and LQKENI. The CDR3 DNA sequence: TGTGCCAGCTCACTCCAGGAAAATTCACCCCTCCACTTT. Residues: CASSLQENSPLHF.

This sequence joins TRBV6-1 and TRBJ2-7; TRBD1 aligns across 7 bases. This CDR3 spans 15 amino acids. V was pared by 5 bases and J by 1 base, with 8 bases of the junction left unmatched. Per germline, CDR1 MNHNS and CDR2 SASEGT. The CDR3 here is CASSSDRFASYEQYF. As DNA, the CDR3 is TGTGCCAGCAGTTCGGACAGGTTTGCTTCCTACGAGCAGTACTTC.

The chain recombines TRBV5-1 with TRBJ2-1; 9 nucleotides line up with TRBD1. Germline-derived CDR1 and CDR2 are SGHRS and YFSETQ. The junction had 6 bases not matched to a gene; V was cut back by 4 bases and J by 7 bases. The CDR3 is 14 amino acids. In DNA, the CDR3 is TGCGCCAGCAGCGAAACGACAGGGGGTAATGAGCAGTTCTTC. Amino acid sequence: CASSETTGGNEQFF.

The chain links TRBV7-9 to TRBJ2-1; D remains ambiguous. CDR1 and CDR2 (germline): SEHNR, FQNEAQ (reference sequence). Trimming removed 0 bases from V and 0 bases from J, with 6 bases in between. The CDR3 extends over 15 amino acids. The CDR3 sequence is CASSLALSSYNEQFF. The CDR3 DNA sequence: TGTGCCAGCAGCTTAGCTCTGAGCTCCTACAATGAGCAGTTCTTC.

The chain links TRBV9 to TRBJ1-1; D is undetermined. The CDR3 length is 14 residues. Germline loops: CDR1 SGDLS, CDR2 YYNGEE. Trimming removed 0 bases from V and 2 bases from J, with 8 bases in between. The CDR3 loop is CASSVAADNTEAFF. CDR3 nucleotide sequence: TGTGCCAGCAGCGTAGCGGCAGACAACACTGAAGCTTTCTTT.

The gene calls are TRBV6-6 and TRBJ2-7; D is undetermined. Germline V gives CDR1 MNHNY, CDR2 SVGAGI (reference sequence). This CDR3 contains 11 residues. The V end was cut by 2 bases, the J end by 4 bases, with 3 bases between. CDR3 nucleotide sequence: TGTGCCAGCAGTTACAAGTACGAGCAGTACTTC. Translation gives CASSYKYEQYF.

The CDR3 protein is CASIRVAGSYEQYF. CDR3 in DNA: TGTGCCAGCATAAGGGTAGCGGGTAGTTACGAGCAGTACTTC. The J gene is TRBJ2-7, the V gene TRBV2; 7 bases fit TRBD2. The CDR3 has 14 amino acids. In germline, CDR1 is SNHLY, CDR2 FYNNEI. V shed 7 bases and J 4 bases; nucleotides not matched to a gene: 10. The whole variable domain, remainder taken from reference TRBV2 and TRBJ2-7, is EPEVTQTPSHQVTQMGQEVILRCVPISNHLYFYWYRQILGQKVEFLVSFYNNEISEKSEIFDDQFSVERPDGSNFTLKIRSTKLEDSAMYFCASIRVAGSYEQYFGPGTRLTVT.

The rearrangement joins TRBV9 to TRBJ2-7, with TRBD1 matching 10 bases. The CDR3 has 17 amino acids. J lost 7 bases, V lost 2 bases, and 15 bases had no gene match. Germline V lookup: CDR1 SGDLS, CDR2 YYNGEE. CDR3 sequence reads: CASSVKTPGQGRREQYF. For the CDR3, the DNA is TGTGCCAGCAGCGTTAAAACCCCGGGACAGGGGAGGAGAGAGCAGTACTTC.

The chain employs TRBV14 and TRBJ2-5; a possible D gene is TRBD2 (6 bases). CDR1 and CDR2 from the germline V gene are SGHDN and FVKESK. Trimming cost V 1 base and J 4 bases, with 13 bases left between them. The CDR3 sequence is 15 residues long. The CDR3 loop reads CASSQVTGGVETQYF. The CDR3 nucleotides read TGTGCCAGCAGCCAAGTGACCGGGGGAGTAGAGACCCAGTACTTC.

The CDR3: CASSPTRTQRGNEQFF. DNA of the CDR3: TGTGCCAGTAGTCCGACACGGACCCAAAGGGGCAATGAGCAGTTCTTC. J is TRBJ2-1 and V is TRBV19, with D perhaps TRBD1 (5 bases). CDR1 and CDR2 from the germline V gene are LNHDA and SQIVND (reference sequence). The V end lost 5 bases, the J end lost 6 bases, and 20 bases lay between the germline ends. The length of the CDR3 is 16 residues. Full variable domain (missing parts from reference TRBV19 and TRBJ2-1): DGGITQSPKYLFRKEGQNVTLSCEQNLNHDAMYWYRQDPGQGLRLIYYSQIVNDFQKGDIAEGYSVSREKKESFPLTVTSAQKNPTAFYLCASSPTRTQRGNEQFFGPGTRLTVL.

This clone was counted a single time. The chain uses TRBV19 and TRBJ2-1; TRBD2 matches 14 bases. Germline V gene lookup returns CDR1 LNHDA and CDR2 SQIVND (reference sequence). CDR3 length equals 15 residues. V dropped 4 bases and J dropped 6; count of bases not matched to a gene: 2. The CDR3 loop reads CASSTGTSGSNEQFF. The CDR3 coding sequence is TGTGCCAGTAGTACGGGGACTAGCGGGAGCAATGAGCAGTTCTTC.

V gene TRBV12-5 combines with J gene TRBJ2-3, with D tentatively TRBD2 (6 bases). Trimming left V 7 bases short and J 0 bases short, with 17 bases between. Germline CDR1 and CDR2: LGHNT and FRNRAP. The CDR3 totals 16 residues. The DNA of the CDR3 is TGTGCTAGTGCCAACGGGGGATGGGCCAGCACAGATACGCAGTATTTT. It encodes CASANGGWASTDTQYF.

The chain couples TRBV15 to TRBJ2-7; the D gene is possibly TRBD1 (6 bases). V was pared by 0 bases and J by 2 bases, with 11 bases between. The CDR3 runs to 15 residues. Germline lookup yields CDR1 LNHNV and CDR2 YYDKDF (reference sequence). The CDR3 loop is CATSREQGHTYEQYF. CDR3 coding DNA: TGTGCCACCAGCAGAGAACAGGGACACACCTACGAGCAGTACTTC.

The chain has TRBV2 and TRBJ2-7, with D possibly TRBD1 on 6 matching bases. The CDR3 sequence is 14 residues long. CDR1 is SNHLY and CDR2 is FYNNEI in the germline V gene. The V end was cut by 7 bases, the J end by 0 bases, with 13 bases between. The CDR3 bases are TGTGCCAGCACCCGGGACACAACCTCCTACGAGCAGTACTTC. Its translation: CASTRDTTSYEQYF.

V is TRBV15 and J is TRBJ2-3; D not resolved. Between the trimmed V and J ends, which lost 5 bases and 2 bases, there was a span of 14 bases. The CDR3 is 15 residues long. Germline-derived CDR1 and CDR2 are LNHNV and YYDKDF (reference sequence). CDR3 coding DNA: TGTGCCACCAGCTACCCAGGCGGTGACACAGATACGCAGTATTTT. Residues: CATSYPGGDTDTQYF.

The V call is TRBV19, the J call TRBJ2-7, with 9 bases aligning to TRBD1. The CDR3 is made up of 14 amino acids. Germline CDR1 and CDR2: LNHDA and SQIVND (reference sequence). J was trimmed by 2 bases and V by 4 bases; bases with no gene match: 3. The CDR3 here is CASSTGTGPYEQYF. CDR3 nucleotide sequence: TGTGCCAGTAGTACCGGGACAGGGCCCTACGAGCAGTACTTC.

The CDR3 protein is CASSITGQGMEYGYTF. The CDR3 DNA is TGTGCCAGCAGCATAACTGGACAGGGGATGGAGTATGGCTACACCTTC. The V call is TRBV11-2, the J call TRBJ1-2; 9 nucleotides match TRBD1. Trimming cost V 5 bases and J 5 bases; bases outside gene matches: 12. This CDR3 comprises 16 residues. Per germline, CDR1 SGHAT and CDR2 FQNNGV.

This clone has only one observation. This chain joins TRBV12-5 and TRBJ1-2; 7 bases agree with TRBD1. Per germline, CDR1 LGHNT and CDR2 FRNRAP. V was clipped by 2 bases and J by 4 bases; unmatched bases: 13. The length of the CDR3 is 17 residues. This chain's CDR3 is CASGLPPLTGFVYGYTF. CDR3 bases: TGTGCTAGTGGTTTGCCACCTTTGACAGGGTTTGTCTATGGCTACACCTTC.

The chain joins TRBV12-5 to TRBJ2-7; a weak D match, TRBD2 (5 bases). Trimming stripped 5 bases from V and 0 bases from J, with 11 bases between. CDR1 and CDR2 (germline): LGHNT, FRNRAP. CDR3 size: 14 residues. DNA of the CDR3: TGTGCTAGTGGTCTTACCGGGAACTCCTACGAGCAGTACTTC. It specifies CASGLTGNSYEQYF.